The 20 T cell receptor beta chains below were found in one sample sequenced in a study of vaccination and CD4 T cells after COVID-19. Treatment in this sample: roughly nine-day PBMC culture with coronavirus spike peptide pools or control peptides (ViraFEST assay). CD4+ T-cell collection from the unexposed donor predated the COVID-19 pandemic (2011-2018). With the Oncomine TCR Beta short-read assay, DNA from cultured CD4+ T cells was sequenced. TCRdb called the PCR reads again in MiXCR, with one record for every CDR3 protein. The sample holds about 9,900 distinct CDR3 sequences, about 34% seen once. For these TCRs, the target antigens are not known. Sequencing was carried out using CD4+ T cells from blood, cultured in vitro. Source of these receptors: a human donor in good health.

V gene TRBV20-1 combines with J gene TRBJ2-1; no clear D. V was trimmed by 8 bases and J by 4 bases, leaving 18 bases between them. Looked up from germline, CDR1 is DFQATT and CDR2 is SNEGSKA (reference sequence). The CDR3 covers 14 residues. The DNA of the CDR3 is TGCAGTTTCCCGTTTTCTTCCTCTTACAATGAGCAGTTCTTC. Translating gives CSFPFSSSYNEQFF.

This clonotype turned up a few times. The CDR3 DNA is TGTGCCAGCAGTCCGACAGGGGGAGGATCACCCCTCCACTTT. Translated: CASSPTGGGSPLHF. This chain uses TRBV6-2 or TRBV6-3 with TRBJ1-6, with TRBD1 matching over 9 bases. V shed 5 bases and J 10 bases; nucleotides not matched to a gene: 6. This CDR3 contains 14 residues. Germline CDR1 reads MNHEY; CDR2 reads SVGEGT.

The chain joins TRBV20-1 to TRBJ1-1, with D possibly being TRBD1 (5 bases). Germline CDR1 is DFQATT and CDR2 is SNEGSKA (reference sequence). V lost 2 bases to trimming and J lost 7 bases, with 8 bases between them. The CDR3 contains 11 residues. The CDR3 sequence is CSARKRGEAFF. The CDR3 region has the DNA TGCAGTGCTAGAAAGAGGGGTGAAGCTTTCTTT.

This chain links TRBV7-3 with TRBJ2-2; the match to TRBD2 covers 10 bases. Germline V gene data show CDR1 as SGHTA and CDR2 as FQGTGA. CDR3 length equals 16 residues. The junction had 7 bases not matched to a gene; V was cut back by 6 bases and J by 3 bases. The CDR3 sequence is CASSRLAGGDTGELFF. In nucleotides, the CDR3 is TGTGCCAGCAGTCGTTTAGCGGGGGGCGACACCGGGGAGCTGTTTTTT.

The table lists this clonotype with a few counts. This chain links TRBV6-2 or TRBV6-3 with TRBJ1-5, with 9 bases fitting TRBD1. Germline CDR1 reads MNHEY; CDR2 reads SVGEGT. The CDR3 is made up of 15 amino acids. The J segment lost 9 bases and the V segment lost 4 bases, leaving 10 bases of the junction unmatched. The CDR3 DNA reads TGTGCCAGCAGTTGGGACAGGGAGGGTCTTTGGCCCCAGCATTTT. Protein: CASSWDREGLWPQHF.

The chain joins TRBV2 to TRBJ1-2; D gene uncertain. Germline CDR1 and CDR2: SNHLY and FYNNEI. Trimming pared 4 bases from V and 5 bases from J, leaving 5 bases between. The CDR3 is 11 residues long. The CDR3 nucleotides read TGTGCCAGCAGTGGAGAGTATGGCTACACCTTC. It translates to CASSGEYGYTF.

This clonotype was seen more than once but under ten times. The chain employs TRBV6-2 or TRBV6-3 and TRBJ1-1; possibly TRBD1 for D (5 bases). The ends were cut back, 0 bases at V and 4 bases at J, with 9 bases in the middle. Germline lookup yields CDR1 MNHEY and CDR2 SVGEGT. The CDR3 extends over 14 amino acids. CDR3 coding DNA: TGTGCCAGCAGTTACTCGAGGGGAGGCACTGAAGCTTTCTTT. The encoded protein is CASSYSRGGTEAFF.

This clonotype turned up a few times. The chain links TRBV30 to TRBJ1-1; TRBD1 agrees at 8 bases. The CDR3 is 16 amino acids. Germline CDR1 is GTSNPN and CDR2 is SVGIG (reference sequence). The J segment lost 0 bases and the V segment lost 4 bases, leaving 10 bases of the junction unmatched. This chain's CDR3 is CAWKLAGGALNTEAFF. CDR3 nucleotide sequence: TGTGCCTGGAAATTGGCAGGGGGCGCGTTGAACACTGAAGCTTTCTTT.

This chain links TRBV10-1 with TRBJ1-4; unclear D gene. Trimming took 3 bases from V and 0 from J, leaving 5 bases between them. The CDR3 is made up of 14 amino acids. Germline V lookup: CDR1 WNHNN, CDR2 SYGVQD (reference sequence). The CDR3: CASSDGSTNEKLFF. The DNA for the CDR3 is TGCGCCAGCAGTGACGGGTCAACTAATGAAAAACTGTTTTTT.

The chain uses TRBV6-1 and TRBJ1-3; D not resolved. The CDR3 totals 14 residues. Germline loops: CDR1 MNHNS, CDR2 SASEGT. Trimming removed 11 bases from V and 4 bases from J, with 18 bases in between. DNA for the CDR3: TGTGCCGGCCGGTCGGGTACTGGGGGAAACACCATATATTTT. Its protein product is CAGRSGTGGNTIYF.

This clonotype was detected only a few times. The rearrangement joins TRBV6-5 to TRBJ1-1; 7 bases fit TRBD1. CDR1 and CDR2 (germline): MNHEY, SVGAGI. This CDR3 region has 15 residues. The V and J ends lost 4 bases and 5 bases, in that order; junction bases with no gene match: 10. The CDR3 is CASSSVRGAETEAFF. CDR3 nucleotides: TGTGCCAGCAGTTCCGTCAGGGGGGCAGAAACTGAAGCTTTCTTT.

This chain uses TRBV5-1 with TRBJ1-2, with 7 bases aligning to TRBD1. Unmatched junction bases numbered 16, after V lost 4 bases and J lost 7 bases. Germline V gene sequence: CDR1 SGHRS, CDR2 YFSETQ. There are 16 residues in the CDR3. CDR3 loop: CASSNGREHRGAGYTF. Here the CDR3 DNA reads TGCGCCAGCAGCAACGGTAGGGAGCACAGGGGAGCTGGCTACACCTTC. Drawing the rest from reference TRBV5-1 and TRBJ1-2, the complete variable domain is KAGVTQTPRYLIKTRGQQVTLSCSPISGHRSVSWYQQTPGQGLQFLFEYFSETQRNKGNFPGRFSGRQFSNSRSEMNVSTLELGDSALYLCASSNGREHRGAGYTFGSGTRLTVV.

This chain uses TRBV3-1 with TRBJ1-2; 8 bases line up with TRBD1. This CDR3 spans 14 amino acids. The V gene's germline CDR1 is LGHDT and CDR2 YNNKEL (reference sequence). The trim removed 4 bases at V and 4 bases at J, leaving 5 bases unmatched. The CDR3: CASSPRQGSYGYTF. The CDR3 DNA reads TGTGCCAGCAGCCCACGACAGGGGTCCTATGGCTACACCTTC.

CDR3 DNA: TGCGCCAGCAGCTTGGGGGAGAGGTATGGCTACACCTTC. Its translation is CASSLGERYGYTF. The chain is built from TRBV5-1 and TRBJ1-2, with D unclear. There are 13 residues in the CDR3. V was pared by 0 bases and J by 5 bases, with 8 bases between. Germline V gene sequence: CDR1 SGHRS, CDR2 YFSETQ.

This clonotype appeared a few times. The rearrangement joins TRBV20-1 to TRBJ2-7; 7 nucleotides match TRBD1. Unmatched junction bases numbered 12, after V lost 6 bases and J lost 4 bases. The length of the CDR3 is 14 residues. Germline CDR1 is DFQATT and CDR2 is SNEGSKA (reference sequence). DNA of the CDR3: TGCAGTGCGAAAAGGGCAGGGGGATCGTACGAGCAGTACTTC. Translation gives CSAKRAGGSYEQYF.

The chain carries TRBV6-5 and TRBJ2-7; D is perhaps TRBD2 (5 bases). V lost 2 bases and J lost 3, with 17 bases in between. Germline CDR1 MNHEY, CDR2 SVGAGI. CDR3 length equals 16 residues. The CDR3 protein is CASSYTREGDHYEQYF. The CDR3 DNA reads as TGTGCCAGCAGTTACACCCGGGAAGGAGACCACTACGAGCAGTACTTC.

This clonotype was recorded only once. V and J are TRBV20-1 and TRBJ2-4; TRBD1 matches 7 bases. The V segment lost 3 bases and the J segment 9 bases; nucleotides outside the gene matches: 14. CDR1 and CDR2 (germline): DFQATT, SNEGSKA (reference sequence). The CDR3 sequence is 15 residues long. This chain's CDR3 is CSASDMGQTSGIQYF. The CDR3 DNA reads TGCAGTGCTAGTGATATGGGACAGACGTCAGGCATTCAGTACTTC.

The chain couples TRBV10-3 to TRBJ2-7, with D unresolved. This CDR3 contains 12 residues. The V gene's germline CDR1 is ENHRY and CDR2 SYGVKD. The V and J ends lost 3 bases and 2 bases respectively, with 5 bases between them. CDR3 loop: CAISEQPYEQYF. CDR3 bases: TGTGCCATCAGTGAACAGCCCTACGAGCAGTACTTC.

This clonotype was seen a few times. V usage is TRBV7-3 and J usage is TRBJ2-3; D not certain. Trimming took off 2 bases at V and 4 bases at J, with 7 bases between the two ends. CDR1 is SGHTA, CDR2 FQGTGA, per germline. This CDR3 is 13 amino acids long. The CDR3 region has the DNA TGTGCCAGCAGCTTATCGAAGGCAGATACGCAGTATTTT. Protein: CASSLSKADTQYF.

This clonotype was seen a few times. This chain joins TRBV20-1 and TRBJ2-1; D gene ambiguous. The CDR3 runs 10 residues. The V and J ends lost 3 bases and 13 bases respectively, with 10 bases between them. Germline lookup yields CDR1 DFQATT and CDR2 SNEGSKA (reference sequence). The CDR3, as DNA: TGCAGTGCTAGGGGGTTTCAACAGTTCTTC. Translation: CSARGFQQFF.